The TCR beta chain described here comes from a study of Ad26.COV2.S vaccination and SARS-CoV-2 variants. Documented treatment: roughly 20 received Ad26.COV2.S at low or high dose, single or two shots; roughly five received placebo; per-sample allocation not given. Day 63 after the first injection of vaccine or placebo was the sampling time. The individual, an adult aged 18-55 years, was a donor in Boston. Profiled with immunoSEQ multiplex PCR; TCRdb holds only in-frame clones, not every one. The sample holds hundreds of thousands of clones, approximately 88% seen once. Worth noting for this clone: Its antigen is undetermined.

Study-wide findings and caveats: The analyses of TCR breadth and depth may have understated the size of total T cell responses. Spike-specific CD8+ and CD4+ T cell responses reportedly showed substantial breadth after vaccination.

This TCR was recovered from a person between 18 and 59 years old who received the Ad26.COV2.S COVID-19 vaccine or a placebo. The sample consisted of peripheral blood, taken in a trial of Ad26.COV2.S vaccine versus placebo.

CDR3 in DNA: TGTGCCAGCAGTGAGGGACACCTCTACGAGCAGTACTTC. This sequence encodes CASSEGHLYEQYF. The genes are TRBV6-1 and TRBJ2-7; D possibly corresponds to TRBD1 (6 bases). The CDR3 is made up of 13 amino acids. V was shortened by 3 bases and J by 3 bases, with 9 bases between the two germline ends. Germline V CDR1 and CDR2: MNHNS, SASEGT.